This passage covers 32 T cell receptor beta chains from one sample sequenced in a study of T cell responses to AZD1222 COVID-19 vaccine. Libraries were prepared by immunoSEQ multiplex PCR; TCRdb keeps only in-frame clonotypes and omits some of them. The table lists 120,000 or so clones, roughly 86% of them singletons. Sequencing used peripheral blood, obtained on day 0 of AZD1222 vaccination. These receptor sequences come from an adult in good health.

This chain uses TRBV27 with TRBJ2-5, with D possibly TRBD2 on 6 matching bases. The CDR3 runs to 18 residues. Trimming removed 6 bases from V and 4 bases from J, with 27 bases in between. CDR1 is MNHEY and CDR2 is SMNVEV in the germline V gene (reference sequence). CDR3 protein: CASSPLRGAEIRRETQYF. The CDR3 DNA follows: TGTGCCAGCAGCCCATTGCGGGGAGCGGAGATTAGGAGAGAGACCCAGTACTTC.

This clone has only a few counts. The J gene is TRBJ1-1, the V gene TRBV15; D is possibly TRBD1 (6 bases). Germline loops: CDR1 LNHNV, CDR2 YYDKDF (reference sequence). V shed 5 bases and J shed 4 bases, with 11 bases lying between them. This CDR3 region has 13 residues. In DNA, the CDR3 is TGTGCCACCAGCCGGCGCAGGGGCACTGAAGCTTTCTTT. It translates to CATSRRRGTEAFF.

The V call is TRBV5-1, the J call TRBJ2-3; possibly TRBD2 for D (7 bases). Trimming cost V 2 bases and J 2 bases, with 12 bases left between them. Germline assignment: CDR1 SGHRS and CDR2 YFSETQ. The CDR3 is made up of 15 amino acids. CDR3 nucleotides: TGCGCCAGCAGCTTTGGCGGGGGCCCCACAGATACGCAGTATTTT. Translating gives CASSFGGGPTDTQYF.

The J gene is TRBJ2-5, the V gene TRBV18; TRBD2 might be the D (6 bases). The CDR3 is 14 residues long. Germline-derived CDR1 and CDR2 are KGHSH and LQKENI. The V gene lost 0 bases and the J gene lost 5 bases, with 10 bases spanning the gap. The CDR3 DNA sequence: TGTGCCAGCTCACCACCGGGACGGGAGGAGACCCAGTACTTC. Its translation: CASSPPGREETQYF.

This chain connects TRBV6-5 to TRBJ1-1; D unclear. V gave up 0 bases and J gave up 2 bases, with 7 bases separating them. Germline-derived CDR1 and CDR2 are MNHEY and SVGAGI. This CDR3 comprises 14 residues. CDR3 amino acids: CASSYSLGNTEAFF. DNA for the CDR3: TGTGCCAGCAGTTACTCTCTGGGAAACACTGAAGCTTTCTTT.

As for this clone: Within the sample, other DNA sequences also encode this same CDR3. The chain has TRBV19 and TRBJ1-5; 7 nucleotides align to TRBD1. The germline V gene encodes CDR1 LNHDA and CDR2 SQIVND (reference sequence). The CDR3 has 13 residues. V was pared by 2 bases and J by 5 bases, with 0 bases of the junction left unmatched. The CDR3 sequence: CASSIQGDQPQHF. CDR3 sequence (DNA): TGTGCCAGTAGTATACAGGGGGATCAGCCCCAGCATTTT.

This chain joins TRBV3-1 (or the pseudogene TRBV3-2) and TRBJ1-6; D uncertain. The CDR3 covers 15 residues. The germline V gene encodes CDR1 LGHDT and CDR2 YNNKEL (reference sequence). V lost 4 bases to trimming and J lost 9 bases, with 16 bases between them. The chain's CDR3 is CASSPTPGNSSPLHF. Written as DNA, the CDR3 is TGTGCCAGCAGCCCGACCCCGGGAAATTCTTCACCCCTCCACTTT.

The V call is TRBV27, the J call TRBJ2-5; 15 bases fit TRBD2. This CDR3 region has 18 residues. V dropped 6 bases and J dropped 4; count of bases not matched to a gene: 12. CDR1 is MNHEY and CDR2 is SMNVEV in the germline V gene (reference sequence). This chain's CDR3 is CASRATPGLAGGGETQYF. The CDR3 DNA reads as TGTGCCAGCAGGGCCACCCCGGGACTAGCGGGAGGTGGAGAGACCCAGTACTTC.

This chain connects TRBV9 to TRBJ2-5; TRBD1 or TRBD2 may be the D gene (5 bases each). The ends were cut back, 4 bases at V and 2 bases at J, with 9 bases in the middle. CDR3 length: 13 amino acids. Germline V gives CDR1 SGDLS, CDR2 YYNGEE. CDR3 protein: CASSLGPQETQYF. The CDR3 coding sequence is TGTGCCAGCAGCTTGGGACCTCAAGAGACCCAGTACTTC.

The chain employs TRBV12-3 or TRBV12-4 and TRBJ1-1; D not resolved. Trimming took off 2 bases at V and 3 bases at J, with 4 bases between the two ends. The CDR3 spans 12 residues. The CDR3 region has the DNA TGTGCCAGCAGTTTAACCTACACTGAAGCTTTCTTT. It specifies CASSLTYTEAFF.

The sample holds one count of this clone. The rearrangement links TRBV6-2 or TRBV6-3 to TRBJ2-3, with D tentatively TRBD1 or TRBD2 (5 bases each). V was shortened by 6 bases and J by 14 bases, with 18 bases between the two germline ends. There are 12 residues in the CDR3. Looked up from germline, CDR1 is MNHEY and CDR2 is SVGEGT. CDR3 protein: CASSDRLEGRYF. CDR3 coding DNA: TGTGCCAGCAGCGACCGCCTAGAGGGGCGGTATTTT.

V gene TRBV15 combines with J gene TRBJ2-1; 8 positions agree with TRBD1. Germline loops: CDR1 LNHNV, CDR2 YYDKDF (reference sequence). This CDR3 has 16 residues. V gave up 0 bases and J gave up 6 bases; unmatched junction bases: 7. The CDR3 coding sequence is TGTGCCACCAGCAGAGATCAGGGGGCGCGAAGCAATGAGCAGTTCTTC. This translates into CATSRDQGARSNEQFF.

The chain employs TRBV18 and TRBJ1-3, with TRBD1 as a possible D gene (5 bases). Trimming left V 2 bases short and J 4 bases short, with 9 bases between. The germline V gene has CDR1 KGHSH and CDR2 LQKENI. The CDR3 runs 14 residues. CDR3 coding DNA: TGTGCCAGCTCACCAGGGGCCGGGGGAAACACCATATATTTT. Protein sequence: CASSPGAGGNTIYF.

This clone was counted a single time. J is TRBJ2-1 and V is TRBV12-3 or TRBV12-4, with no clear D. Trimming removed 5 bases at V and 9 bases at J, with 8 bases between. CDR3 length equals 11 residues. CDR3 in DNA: TGTGCCAGCAGTCACCCGGGTGAGCAGTTCTTC. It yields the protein CASSHPGEQFF.

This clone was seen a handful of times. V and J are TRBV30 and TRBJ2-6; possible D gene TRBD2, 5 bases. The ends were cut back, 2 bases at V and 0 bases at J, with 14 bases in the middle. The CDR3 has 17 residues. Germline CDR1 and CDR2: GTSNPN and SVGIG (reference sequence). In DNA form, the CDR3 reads TGTGCCTGGAGTCGAGGGCGGGCACGCTCTGGGGCCAACGTCCTGACTTTC. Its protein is CAWSRGRARSGANVLTF.

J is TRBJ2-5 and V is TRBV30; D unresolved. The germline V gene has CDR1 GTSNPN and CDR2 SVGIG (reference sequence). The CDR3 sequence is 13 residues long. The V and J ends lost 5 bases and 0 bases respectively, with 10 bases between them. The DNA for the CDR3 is TGTGCCTGGTCGACCATGTACCAAGAGACCCAGTACTTC. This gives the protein CAWSTMYQETQYF.

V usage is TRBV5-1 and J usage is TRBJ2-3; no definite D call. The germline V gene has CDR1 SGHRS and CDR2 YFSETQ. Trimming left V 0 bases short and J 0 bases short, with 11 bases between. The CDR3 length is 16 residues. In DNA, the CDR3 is TGCGCCAGCAGCTTGGGTATGGCGGCTAGCACAGATACGCAGTATTTT. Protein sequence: CASSLGMAASTDTQYF.

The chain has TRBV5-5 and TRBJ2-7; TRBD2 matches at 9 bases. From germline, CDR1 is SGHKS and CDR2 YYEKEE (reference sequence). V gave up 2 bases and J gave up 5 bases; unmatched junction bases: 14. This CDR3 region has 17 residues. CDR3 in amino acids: CASSFTQLSGRLHEQYF. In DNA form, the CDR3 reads TGTGCCAGCAGCTTTACCCAACTTAGCGGGAGATTGCACGAGCAGTACTTC.

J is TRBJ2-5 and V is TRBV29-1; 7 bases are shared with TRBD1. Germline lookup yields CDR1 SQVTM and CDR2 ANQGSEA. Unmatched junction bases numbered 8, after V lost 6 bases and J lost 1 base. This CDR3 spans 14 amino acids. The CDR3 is CSVERTGAQETQYF. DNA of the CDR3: TGCAGCGTGGAACGCACAGGGGCCCAAGAGACCCAGTACTTC. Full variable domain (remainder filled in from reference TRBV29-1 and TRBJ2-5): SAVISQKPSRDICQRGTSLTIQCQVDSQVTMMFWYRQQPGQSLTLIATANQGSEATYESGFVIDKFPISRPNLTFSTLTVSNMSPEDSSIYLCSVERTGAQETQYFGPGTRLLVL.

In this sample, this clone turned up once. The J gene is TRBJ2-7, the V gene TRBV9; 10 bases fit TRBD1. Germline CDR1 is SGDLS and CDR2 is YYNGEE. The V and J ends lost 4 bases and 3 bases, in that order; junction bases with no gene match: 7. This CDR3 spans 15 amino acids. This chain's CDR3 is CASSMSGTGVYEQYF. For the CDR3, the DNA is TGTGCCAGCAGCATGTCCGGGACAGGGGTCTACGAGCAGTACTTC. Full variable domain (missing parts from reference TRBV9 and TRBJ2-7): DSGVTQTPKHLITATGQRVTLRCSPRSGDLSVYWYQQSLDQGLQFLIQYYNGEERAKGNILERFSAQQFPDLHSELNLSSLELGDSALYFCASSMSGTGVYEQYFGPGTRLTVT.

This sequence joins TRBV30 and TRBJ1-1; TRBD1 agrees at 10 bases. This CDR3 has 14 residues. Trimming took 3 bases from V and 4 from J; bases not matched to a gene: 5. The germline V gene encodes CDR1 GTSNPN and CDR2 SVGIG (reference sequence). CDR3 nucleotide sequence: TGTGCCTGGAGGGCTTGGACAGGGGGCACTGAAGCTTTCTTT. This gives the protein CAWRAWTGGTEAFF. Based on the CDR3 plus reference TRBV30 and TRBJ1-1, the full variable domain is SQTIHQWPATLVQPVGSPLSLECTVEGTSNPNLYWYRQAAGRGLQLLFYSVGIGQISSEVPQNLSASRPQDRQFILSSKKLLLSDSGFYLCAWRAWTGGTEAFFGQGTRLTVV.

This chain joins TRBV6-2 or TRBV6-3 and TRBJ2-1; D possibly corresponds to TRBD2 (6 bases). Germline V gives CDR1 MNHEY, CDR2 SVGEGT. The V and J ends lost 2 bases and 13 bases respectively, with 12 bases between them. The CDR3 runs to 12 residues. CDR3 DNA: TGTGCCAGCAGTTACAGGACTAACGTCCAGTTCTTC. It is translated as CASSYRTNVQFF.

The CDR3 loop reads CASSSLRTDTQYF. DNA of the CDR3: TGTGCCAGCAGTTCACTACGCACAGATACGCAGTATTTT. This sequence joins TRBV27 and TRBJ2-3; D is unresolved. The CDR3 is made up of 13 amino acids. Germline loops: CDR1 MNHEY, CDR2 SMNVEV (reference sequence). Trimming removed 4 bases from V and 1 base from J, with 6 bases in between.

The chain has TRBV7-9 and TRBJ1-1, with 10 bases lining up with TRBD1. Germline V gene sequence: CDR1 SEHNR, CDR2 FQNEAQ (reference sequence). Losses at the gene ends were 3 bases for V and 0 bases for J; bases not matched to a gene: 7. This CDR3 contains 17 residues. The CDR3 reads CASSFSTGGKLNTEAFF. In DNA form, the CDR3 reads TGTGCCAGCAGCTTCTCGACAGGGGGCAAATTGAACACTGAAGCTTTCTTT.

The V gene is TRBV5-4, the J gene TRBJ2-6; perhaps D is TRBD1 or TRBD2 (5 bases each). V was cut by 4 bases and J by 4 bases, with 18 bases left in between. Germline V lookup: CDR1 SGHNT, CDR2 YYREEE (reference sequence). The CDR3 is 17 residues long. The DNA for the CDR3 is TGTGCCAGCAGCCAAGACGGGACCCCGGGGGGGGCCAACGTCCTGACTTTC. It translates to CASSQDGTPGGANVLTF. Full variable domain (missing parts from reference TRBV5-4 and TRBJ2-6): ETGVTQSPTHLIKTRGQQVTLRCSSQSGHNTVSWYQQALGQGPQFIFQYYREEENGRGNFPPRFSGLQFPNYSSELNVNALELDDSALYLCASSQDGTPGGANVLTFGAGSRLTVL.

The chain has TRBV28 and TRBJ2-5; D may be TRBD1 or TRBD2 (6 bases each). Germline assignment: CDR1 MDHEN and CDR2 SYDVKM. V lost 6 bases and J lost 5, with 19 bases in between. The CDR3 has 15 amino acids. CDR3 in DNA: TGTGCCAGCAGATGGAGGAGTTTAGGGGGGGAGACCCAGTACTTC. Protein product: CASRWRSLGGETQYF.

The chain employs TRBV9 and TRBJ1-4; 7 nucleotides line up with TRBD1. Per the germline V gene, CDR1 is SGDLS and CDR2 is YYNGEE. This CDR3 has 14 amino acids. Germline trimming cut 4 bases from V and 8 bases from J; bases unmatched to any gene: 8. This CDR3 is CASSWDSEPEKLFF. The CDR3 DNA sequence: TGTGCCAGCAGCTGGGACAGCGAACCCGAAAAACTGTTTTTT.

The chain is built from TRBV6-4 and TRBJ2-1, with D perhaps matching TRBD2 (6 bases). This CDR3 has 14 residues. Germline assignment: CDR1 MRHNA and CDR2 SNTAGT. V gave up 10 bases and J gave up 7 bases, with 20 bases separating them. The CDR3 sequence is CATASEHRGNEQFF. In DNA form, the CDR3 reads TGTGCCACCGCCTCAGAACATCGGGGGAATGAGCAGTTCTTC.

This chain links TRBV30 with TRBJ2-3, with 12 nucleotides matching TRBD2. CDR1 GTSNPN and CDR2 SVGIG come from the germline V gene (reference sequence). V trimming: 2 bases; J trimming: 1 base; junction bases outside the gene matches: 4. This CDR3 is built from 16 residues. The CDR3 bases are TGTGCCTGGAGTTCCCTAGCGGGGGGGGGCACAGATACGCAGTATTTT. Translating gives CAWSSLAGGGTDTQYF. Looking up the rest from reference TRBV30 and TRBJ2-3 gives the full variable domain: SQTIHQWPATLVQPVGSPLSLECTVEGTSNPNLYWYRQAAGRGLQLLFYSVGIGQISSEVPQNLSASRPQDRQFILSSKKLLLSDSGFYLCAWSSLAGGGTDTQYFGPGTRLTVL.

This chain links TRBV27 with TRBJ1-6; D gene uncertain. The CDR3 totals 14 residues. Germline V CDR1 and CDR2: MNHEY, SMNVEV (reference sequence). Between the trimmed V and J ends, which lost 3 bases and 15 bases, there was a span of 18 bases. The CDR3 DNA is TGTGCCAGCAGTTTCAGGCAGGTCGGGCTGTTCCTCCACTTT. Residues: CASSFRQVGLFLHF.

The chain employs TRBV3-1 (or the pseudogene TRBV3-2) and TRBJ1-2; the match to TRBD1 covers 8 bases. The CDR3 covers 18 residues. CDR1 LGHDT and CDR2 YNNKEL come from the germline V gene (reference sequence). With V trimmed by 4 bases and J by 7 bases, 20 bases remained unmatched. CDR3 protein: CASSLCPFPDREACGYTF. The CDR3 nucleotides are TGTGCCAGCAGCCTTTGCCCTTTTCCGGACAGGGAGGCCTGTGGCTACACCTTC.

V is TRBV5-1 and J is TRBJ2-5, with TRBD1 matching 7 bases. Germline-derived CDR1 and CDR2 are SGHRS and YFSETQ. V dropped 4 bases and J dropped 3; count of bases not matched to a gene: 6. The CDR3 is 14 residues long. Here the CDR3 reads CASSRGDREETQYF. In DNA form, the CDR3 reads TGCGCCAGCAGCAGAGGGGACAGAGAAGAGACCCAGTACTTC.